This T cell receptor (beta chain) comes out of a study of cytomegalovirus exposure and HLA in healthy donors. This clone occurred a few times. PCR primers comprised 60 Vbeta and 13 Jbeta primers. Method: immunoSEQ multiplex PCR; TCRdb's copy keeps in-frame clones and lacks some. The sample lists about 140,000 clones; roughly 79% were seen once. The V segment lost 6 bases and the J segment 8 bases; nucleotides outside the gene matches: 7. In germline, CDR1 is MNHEY, CDR2 SVGAGI. The CDR3 runs 14 residues. This sequence was found in a woman between 40 and 55 years old in good health and CMV-seronegative. Material for sequencing was PBMCs. The V gene is TRBV6-5, the J gene TRBJ1-6; 7 bases align to TRBD1. CDR3 loop: CASSTGTVYSPLHF. The CDR3 bases are TGTGCCAGCAGCACCGGGACAGTCTATTCACCCCTCCACTTT.